This T cell receptor (beta chain) originates from a study of CD8+CD57+ T cells in acquired aplastic anemia listed by TCRdb under 2018. About the full investigation: On average, sorted CD4+ and CD8+ cells yielded approximately 3 ug of extracted DNA, with a range of about 0.17 to 27.4 ug. CD8+CD57+ expansion was defined as a frequency above the mean frequency observed in healthy subjects. Overall study outcomes, separate from this receptor: Between patients and healthy controls, no significant difference in CD8+ Simpson's diversity was found (P=0.060). Some 27 CD8+ CDR3 sequences were found in both patients and controls but appeared to be highly expressed in patients and within the immunodominant clones of the patients.

The patients picked for sequencing were ones in whom flow cytometry had shown an expansion of CD8+CD57+ cells. Every patient had a diagnosis of severe acquired aplastic anemia based on International Study of Aplastic Anemia and Agranulocytosis and Camitta criteria. No patient had received any therapy when blood was sampled. The study deep-sequenced TCR repertoires of sorted CD4+ and CD8+ blood T cells from severe aplastic anemia patients and healthy subjects. Patients were enrolled under clinicaltrials.gov protocols 00001620, 01623167, 00001397, 00071045, 00081523 and 00961064 in the USA. Ficoll-Paque density gradient centrifugation was used to isolate peripheral blood mononuclear cells. CD4+ and CD8+ T cells were sorted by FACS or magnetic beads before DNA extraction. TCR beta VDJ combination and CDR3 sequence profiling used genomic DNA as the template. An Illumina HiSeq 2000 was used for TCR repertoire sequencing. From the authors' description of their analysis: TRBV/TRBJ rearrangement plots, CDR3 size and DJ length profiles, and Simpson's diversity index were used to evaluate the repertoires. The immunodominant clone was defined as the most abundant DNA sequence in deep sequencing data. CDR3 amino acid sequences were screened for sharing across subjects and were compared with published repertoires and the VDJdb database. TCRdb handled the public reads itself, with Q25 trimming in fastp and clone calling in MiXCR, and kept productive beta chains. CDR3 protein duplicates are merged, each entry listing the most common genes and DNA. The V and J calls, along with clone size, are taken from TCRdb and not from the paper's own processing. Counted in this sample were around 170,000 distinct CDR3 sequences; under 55% of them appeared once. Of the sample, about 9.7% is held by the ten largest clones.

Trimming accounts for 3 bases at V and 5 bases at J, while the number of junction bases matched to no gene is 5. The germline V gene specifies SGDLS as CDR1 and YYNGEE as CDR2. The CDR3 runs 15 residues from the cysteine to the phenylalanine. Left in the record is the CDR3 DNA by itself, 45 bases read in frame from the first base. This clonotype was counted a single time. There is no known antigen for this receptor. It has no much larger one-base neighbor in the sample; base qualities were not kept. Evidence from one read is weak. Input material: sorted CD4+, CD8+, or CD8+CD57+ T cells (not recorded which) from PBMCs. The rearrangement combines TRBV9 with TRBJ1-4; TRBD1 lines up with 9 middle nucleotides. The clonotype originates from a human donor with aplastic anemia. The CDR3 sequence is CASSGGGTGNEKLFF. The nucleotides are TGTGCCAGCAGCGGAGGAGGGACAGGGAATGAAAAACTGTTTTTT.